The clone carrying this T cell receptor beta chain was counted between two and nine times. Its antigen remains unknown. This sample is part of a study of CD4+ T cells in melanoma. The trim removed 6 bases at V and 4 bases at J, leaving 4 bases unmatched. CDR3 size: 14 residues. Germline loops: CDR1 KGHSH, CDR2 LQKENI. Clones were sequenced by immunoSEQ multiplex PCR, and TCRdb holds only the in-frame ones, with some missing. The repertoire holds about 10,000 clones, with about 60% as singletons. Study-level results: CD8+ T cell, macrophage and B cell function reportedly correlated with neoantigen-specific CD4+ T cells. In melanoma, neoantigen-specific CD4+ T cells reportedly differed in differentiation state.

The sequenced sample was cells from a culture (not recorded whether cultured in vitro). This chain links TRBV18 with TRBJ2-2, with 8 bases aligning to TRBD1. The receptor was derived from a human donor with melanoma. The CDR3 DNA sequence: TGTGCCAGCTCCCAGACAGGGGCCACCGGGGAGCTGTTTTTT. Its protein product is CASSQTGATGELFF.